The 11 T cell receptor beta chains in this list originate from one sample, sequenced in a study of cytomegalovirus exposure and HLA in healthy donors (dated by TCRdb to 2015 to 2018). The library was obtained by the immunoSEQ multiplex PCR assay. The multiplex PCR relied on a mix of 60 forward primers for TCR Vbeta segments and 13 reverse primers for TCR Jbeta segments. In its TCRdb copy, this immuneACCESS table keeps in-frame sequences only and misses some clones. Where compared with another copy, unresolved V genes explain less than half of these, and the others have no known cause. This sample lists 130,000 or so clones; more than 70% were detected once. Clones ranked in the top ten supply approximately 6.7% of the sample. Material: PBMCs. The receptors derive from a woman aged 30 to 39 in good health and CMV-seropositive.

The chain links TRBV5-4 to TRBJ2-1; D is perhaps TRBD2 (7 bases). The germline V gene encodes CDR1 SGHNT and CDR2 YYREEE (reference sequence). V was cut by 0 bases and J by 4 bases, with 14 bases left in between. The CDR3 runs 16 residues. The CDR3 sequence is CASSLGGGAAYNEQFF. Here the CDR3 DNA reads TGTGCCAGCAGCTTGGGTGGGGGGGCTGCGTACAATGAGCAGTTCTTC.

This rearrangement joins TRBV9 to TRBJ1-1, with D maybe TRBD1 (5 bases). The CDR3 consists of 13 residues. Germline loops: CDR1 SGDLS, CDR2 YYNGEE. V lost 0 bases and J lost 7, with 10 bases in between. CDR3 amino acids: CASSVVPRGEAFF. The CDR3 DNA reads as TGTGCCAGCAGCGTAGTCCCTAGGGGTGAAGCTTTCTTT.

The V gene is TRBV5-1, the J gene TRBJ2-5; D is unresolved. This CDR3 spans 12 amino acids. V was shortened by 6 bases and J by 2 bases, with 8 bases between the two germline ends. Germline loops: CDR1 SGHRS, CDR2 YFSETQ. The CDR3 DNA reads as TGCGCCAGCACCTCCTCGCAAGAGACCCAGTACTTC. It is translated as CASTSSQETQYF.

The chain uses TRBV6-5 and TRBJ2-7; 7 bases are shared with TRBD1. This CDR3 comprises 15 residues. The V gene's germline CDR1 is MNHEY and CDR2 SVGAGI. V was clipped by 6 bases and J by 0 bases; unmatched bases: 8. CDR3 residues: CASSPLGTDSYEQYF. CDR3 DNA: TGTGCCAGCAGCCCTCTGGGGACAGACTCCTACGAGCAGTACTTC.

This clone was counted between two and nine times. The V call is TRBV10-3, the J call TRBJ1-2; a possible D gene is TRBD1 (6 bases). The germline V gene encodes CDR1 ENHRY and CDR2 SYGVKD. With 3 bases removed from V and 8 bases from J, the gap between germline ends came to 13 bases. The CDR3 runs 13 residues. The CDR3 is CAISEGGLKGYTF. Written as DNA, the CDR3 is TGTGCCATCAGTGAAGGGGGTCTTAAGGGCTACACCTTC.

The chain links TRBV30 to TRBJ2-7; 7 bases match TRBD2. Trimming took 1 base from V and 5 from J; bases not matched to a gene: 5. The CDR3 spans 13 residues. The germline gives CDR1 GTSNPN, CDR2 SVGIG (reference sequence). This chain's CDR3 is CAWSELLADEQYF. CDR3 sequence (DNA): TGTGCCTGGAGTGAATTGCTAGCGGACGAGCAGTACTTC. The full variable domain, in which reference TRBV30 and TRBJ2-7 provide the parts outside the CDR3, is SQTIHQWPATLVQPVGSPLSLECTVEGTSNPNLYWYRQAAGRGLQLLFYSVGIGQISSEVPQNLSASRPQDRQFILSSKKLLLSDSGFYLCAWSELLADEQYFGPGTRLTVT.

This sequence joins TRBV6-6 and TRBJ2-3, with a tentative D call TRBD2 (5 bases). The CDR3 contains 13 residues. The V gene's germline CDR1 is MNHNY and CDR2 SVGAGI (reference sequence). V was trimmed by 6 bases and J by 4 bases, leaving 11 bases between them. The CDR3 sequence is CASSILGADTQYF. DNA for the CDR3: TGTGCCAGCAGCATCCTCGGGGCAGATACGCAGTATTTT.

The chain has TRBV27 and TRBJ1-2; 8 positions match TRBD1. The CDR3 has 11 residues. Germline-derived CDR1 and CDR2 are MNHEY and SMNVEV (reference sequence). The junction had 2 bases not matched to a gene; V was cut back by 6 bases and J by 8 bases. CDR3 DNA sequence: TGTGCCAGCAGATACAGGGGGGGCTACACCTTC. This codes for CASRYRGGYTF.

This clone was observed a handful of times. The J gene is TRBJ2-7, the V gene TRBV5-1; D perhaps matches TRBD2 (5 bases). Trimming removed 3 bases from V and 5 bases from J, with 12 bases in between. This CDR3 is 13 amino acids long. In germline, CDR1 is SGHRS, CDR2 YFSETQ. The CDR3 spells CASSSGFRDEQYF. The CDR3 bases are TGCGCCAGCAGCTCGGGATTCCGGGACGAGCAGTACTTC.

V gene TRBV2 combines with J gene TRBJ2-7; possible D gene TRBD1, 5 bases. The CDR3 is 13 amino acids. From germline, CDR1 is SNHLY and CDR2 FYNNEI. The V end was cut by 3 bases, the J end by 0 bases, with 6 bases between. The CDR3: CASSDRVSYEQYF. The CDR3 nucleotides are TGTGCCAGCAGTGACAGGGTCTCCTACGAGCAGTACTTC.

This chain links TRBV6-5 with TRBJ1-4, with D tentatively TRBD1 (6 bases). The CDR3 is made up of 14 amino acids. Germline CDR1 MNHEY, CDR2 SVGAGI. Between the trimmed V and J ends, which lost 5 bases and 6 bases, there was a span of 13 bases. The CDR3 region is CASSEGRGDEKLFF. CDR3 DNA: TGTGCCAGCAGTGAAGGGAGGGGGGATGAAAAACTGTTTTTT.